This T cell receptor beta chain was found in a study of response to subunit inactivated influenza vaccine. The study's findings and limits: Authors suggested each seasonal flu vaccination may recruit only limited numbers of new T cells.

As to this clonotype: Its antigen is unidentified.

Germline assignment: CDR1 LGHNA and CDR2 YSLEER. V lost 0 bases to trimming and J lost 10 bases; unmatched junction nucleotides: 10. The CDR3 consists of 17 residues. TCRdb analysed the RT-PCR reads with MiXCR anew, one entry per CDR3 protein. The sample yields roughly 570,000 distinct CDR3 sequences, 13% to 15% seen once. Sequenced material: PBMCs from blood, taken 12 days after vaccination. V usage is TRBV4-3 and J usage is TRBJ1-6, with 9 bases aligning to TRBD1. This sequence originates from a middle-aged man who received an inactivated influenza vaccine. CDR3 protein: CASSQDRRSGQGSPLHF. DNA of the CDR3: TGCGCCAGCAGCCAAGATCGGCGGTCGGGACAGGGATCACCCCTCCACTTT.